Listed here are 24 T cell receptor beta chains from one sample, sequenced in a study of human T cells and chemical hapten exposure. TCRdb re-derived calls from the RACE reads in MiXCR, one entry per CDR3 protein. This repertoire shows fewer than 80,000 distinct CDR3 sequences, 10% found once; its top ten account for around 7%. Time point noted: patch test 2, 6 weeks after DPC sensitization. The treatment here: therapeutic diphenylcyclopropenone sensitization with weekly scalp DPC. Source: whole blood, taken in connection with sensitization to the hapten diphenylcyclopropenone (DPC). The receptors shown here come from a woman between 45 and 65 years old with alopecia areata. Some clones in this sample may be carry-over from other donors' samples.

This clonotype was counted at least ten times. J is TRBJ2-3 and V is TRBV7-2; D is unclear. Trimming cost V 4 bases and J 4 bases, with 15 bases left between them. From germline, CDR1 is SGHTA and CDR2 FQGNSA. This CDR3 region has 15 residues. CDR3 sequence (DNA): TGTGCCAGCAGCTCCCGGAGATCTAGATCAGATACGCAGTATTTT. Amino acids: CASSSRRSRSDTQYF.

The chain combines TRBV20-1 with TRBJ2-2; the D gene could be TRBD1 or TRBD2 (5 bases each). V dropped 5 bases and J dropped 0 bases, with 10 bases sitting between them. CDR1 DFQATT and CDR2 SNEGSKA come from the germline V gene (reference sequence). This CDR3 has 14 residues. For the CDR3, the DNA is TGCAGTGCTCCTAGAGGGGCGAACACCGGGGAGCTGTTTTTT. Residues: CSAPRGANTGELFF.

This clonotype was picked up many times. The chain couples TRBV30 to TRBJ1-2, with a possible D match to TRBD1 (5 bases). In germline, CDR1 is GTSNPN, CDR2 SVGIG (reference sequence). V lost 1 base, J lost 2 bases, and 5 bases lay in between. The CDR3 sequence is 12 residues long. CDR3 bases: TGTGCCTGGAGTGGGGGGAACTATGGCTACACCTTC. The encoded protein is CAWSGGNYGYTF.

This clonotype was seen repeatedly, ten times or more. The chain has TRBV24-1 and TRBJ2-1, with 8 bases fitting TRBD2. Trimming removed 4 bases from V and 1 base from J; junction bases left unmatched: 8. Germline V CDR1 and CDR2: KGHDR, SFDVKD. The CDR3 runs 17 residues. The CDR3, as DNA: TGTGCCACCAGTGACCCTACTAGCGGCACATCCTACAATGAGCAGTTCTTC. It specifies CATSDPTSGTSYNEQFF.

In its sample, this clonotype was seen many times. This chain uses TRBV20-1 with TRBJ1-5, with 7 positions matching TRBD1. With 2 bases clipped from V and 3 bases from J, the junction kept 7 bases outside the gene matches. Germline V CDR1 and CDR2: DFQATT, SNEGSKA (reference sequence). The CDR3 sequence is 15 residues long. CDR3 loop: CSARWAGGNNQPQHF. Here the CDR3 DNA reads TGCAGTGCTAGATGGGCAGGGGGTAACAATCAGCCCCAGCATTTT.

This clonotype was counted ten times or more. The rearrangement uses TRBV29-1 and TRBJ1-1, with D tentatively TRBD1 (5 bases). Per germline, CDR1 SQVTM and CDR2 ANQGSEA. The CDR3 is 12 residues long. Trimming pared 4 bases from V and 4 bases from J, leaving 10 bases between. The CDR3 spells CSVVQGGTEAFF. The CDR3 DNA is TGCAGCGTTGTTCAGGGCGGCACTGAAGCTTTCTTT.

This clonotype was counted at least ten times. The rearrangement joins TRBV10-1 to TRBJ2-2; D is unclear. The CDR3 consists of 15 residues. The V gene lost 0 bases and the J gene lost 1 base, with 6 bases spanning the gap. CDR1 and CDR2 (germline): WNHNN, SYGVQD (reference sequence). CDR3 in amino acids: CASSESKGNTGELFF. CDR3 sequence (DNA): TGCGCCAGCAGTGAGTCAAAAGGGAACACCGGGGAGCTGTTTTTT.

This clonotype was counted a few times. V gene TRBV19 combines with J gene TRBJ2-3, with TRBD2 matching over 12 bases. CDR1 LNHDA and CDR2 SQIVND come from the germline V gene (reference sequence). The CDR3 loop spans 15 amino acids. With V trimmed by 6 bases and J by 6 bases, 7 bases remained unmatched. The CDR3 here is CASRTSGSFGDTQYF. In DNA, the CDR3 is TGTGCCAGTAGGACTAGCGGGAGCTTTGGGGATACGCAGTATTTT.

The J gene is TRBJ1-1, the V gene TRBV27, with TRBD1 as a possible D gene (6 bases). V was pared by 0 bases and J by 4 bases, with 15 bases between. Germline CDR1 reads MNHEY; CDR2 reads SMNVEV (reference sequence). The CDR3 extends over 16 amino acids. CDR3 amino acids: CASSLSGARVGTEAFF. As DNA, the CDR3 is TGTGCCAGCAGTTTATCGGGGGCCCGGGTCGGCACTGAAGCTTTCTTT.

This clonotype came up many times. The chain recombines TRBV28 with TRBJ2-7; no firm D call. The V gene's germline CDR1 is MDHEN and CDR2 SYDVKM. V was shortened by 5 bases and J by 3 bases, with 5 bases between the two germline ends. This CDR3 is 11 amino acids long. The CDR3, as DNA: TGTGCCAGCAGTCAAAACTACGAGCAGTACTTC. Translating gives CASSQNYEQYF.

This sequence joins TRBV20-1 and TRBJ2-7; TRBD1 matches at 7 bases. V shed 4 bases and J 2 bases; nucleotides not matched to a gene: 8. This CDR3 region has 14 residues. Germline lookup yields CDR1 DFQATT and CDR2 SNEGSKA (reference sequence). The CDR3 coding sequence is TGCAGTGCTACCGACAGGGCGGCTCCCTACGAGCAGTACTTC. Protein: CSATDRAAPYEQYF.

Many counts were recorded for this clonotype. The J gene is TRBJ2-1, the V gene TRBV11-2, with 8 nucleotides matching TRBD1. Germline loops: CDR1 SGHAT, CDR2 FQNNGV. Unmatched junction bases numbered 9, after V lost 3 bases and J lost 8 bases. CDR3 length: 15 residues. CDR3 sequence: CASSFLPGGFDEQFF. In DNA, the CDR3 is TGTGCCAGCAGCTTCTTGCCAGGGGGCTTCGATGAGCAGTTCTTC.

This clonotype was seen more than once but under ten times. The rearrangement joins TRBV7-2 to TRBJ2-3; weak D call: TRBD2 (6 bases). Germline lookup yields CDR1 SGHTA and CDR2 FQGNSA. This CDR3 is 18 amino acids long. Trimming removed 4 bases at V and 0 bases at J, with 20 bases between. In DNA, the CDR3 is TGTGCCAGCAGCTACCGGGGTGGGGCTAGCGCGAGCACAGATACGCAGTATTTT. Protein product: CASSYRGGASASTDTQYF.

Many counts were recorded for this clonotype. V usage is TRBV28 and J usage is TRBJ2-7; D might be TRBD1 or TRBD2, each matching 5 bases. Germline CDR1 MDHEN, CDR2 SYDVKM. The length of the CDR3 is 15 residues. V shed 2 bases and J shed 5 bases, with 16 bases lying between them. The CDR3, as DNA: TGTGCCAGCAGTTTAGCGTGGGGGAGAGGTGACGAGCAGTACTTC. Translated, it gives CASSLAWGRGDEQYF.

This clonotype has ten or more counts. This sequence joins TRBV12-3 or TRBV12-4 and TRBJ1-1; D is perhaps TRBD1 (5 bases). Trimming cost V 8 bases and J 6 bases, with 16 bases left between them. The CDR3 is made up of 13 amino acids. The CDR3 sequence is CASRLTGISEAFF. The CDR3 DNA sequence: TGTGCCAGCCGCCTAACAGGAATTTCTGAAGCTTTCTTT.

There are many counts of this clonotype. This sequence joins TRBV7-2 and TRBJ2-7; D is ambiguous. The germline V gene encodes CDR1 SGHTA and CDR2 FQGNSA. V shed 4 bases and J shed 4 bases, with 8 bases lying between them. This CDR3 is built from 12 residues. CDR3 residues: CASSSTSYEQYF. CDR3 in DNA: TGTGCCAGCAGCTCGACCTCTTACGAGCAGTACTTC.

The CDR3, as DNA: TGCGCCAGCAGCTTGGGTCCAGAGATTAATCAGCCCCAGCATTTT. As protein: CASSLGPEINQPQHF. V is TRBV5-1 and J is TRBJ1-5; D remains unclear. The germline V gene has CDR1 SGHRS and CDR2 YFSETQ. Between the trimmed V and J ends, which lost 0 bases and 4 bases, there was a span of 11 bases. CDR3 length: 15 amino acids.

The chain couples TRBV19 to TRBJ2-2; D remains unclear. From germline, CDR1 is LNHDA and CDR2 SQIVND (reference sequence). Trimming took 3 bases from V and 1 from J, leaving 6 bases between them. This CDR3 region has 14 residues. In DNA, the CDR3 is TGTGCCAGTAGTATTTCGAGGAACACCGGGGAGCTGTTTTTT. It specifies CASSISRNTGELFF. Looking up the rest from reference TRBV19 and TRBJ2-2 gives the full variable domain: DGGITQSPKYLFRKEGQNVTLSCEQNLNHDAMYWYRQDPGQGLRLIYYSQIVNDFQKGDIAEGYSVSREKKESFPLTVTSAQKNPTAFYLCASSISRNTGELFFGEGSRLTVL.

This clonotype was picked up many times. The chain carries TRBV4-1 and TRBJ2-1; the match to TRBD1 covers 10 bases. The CDR3 sequence is 15 residues long. V lost 4 bases, J lost 6 bases, and 6 bases stayed unmatched. Per germline, CDR1 MGHRA and CDR2 YSYEKL. CDR3 sequence: CASSPTGQGFNEQFF. The DNA for the CDR3 is TGCGCCAGCAGCCCGACGGGACAGGGGTTCAATGAGCAGTTCTTC.

The chain has TRBV27 and TRBJ1-6; no definite D call. The CDR3 spans 14 residues. V was cut by 3 bases and J by 8 bases, with 11 bases left in between. Germline V gene data show CDR1 as MNHEY and CDR2 as SMNVEV (reference sequence). The CDR3 reads CASSFIPSDSPLHF. CDR3 nucleotides: TGTGCCAGCAGTTTCATACCTTCAGATTCACCCCTCCACTTT.

This clonotype appeared many times. The chain employs TRBV20-1 and TRBJ1-1; D call uncertain. The germline V gene has CDR1 DFQATT and CDR2 SNEGSKA (reference sequence). The CDR3 has 11 residues. Trimming removed 4 bases from V and 7 bases from J, with 10 bases in between. The DNA for the CDR3 is TGCAGTGCTATGGCCCGAAATGAAGCTTTCTTT. Translating it yields CSAMARNEAFF.

This clonotype was seen ten or more times. The chain carries TRBV3-1 and TRBJ2-1; D unclear. This CDR3 comprises 15 residues. The V end was cut by 0 bases, the J end by 4 bases, with 10 bases between. Germline CDR1 reads LGHDT; CDR2 reads YNNKEL (reference sequence). CDR3 residues: CASSQEPGRYNEQFF. In nucleotides, the CDR3 is TGTGCCAGCAGCCAAGAACCTGGAAGATACAATGAGCAGTTCTTC.

This clonotype was recorded many times. The chain combines TRBV27 with TRBJ2-1; D not resolved. Deletions cut 2 bases from V and 5 bases from J, with 10 bases between. The CDR3 is made up of 14 amino acids. Per germline, CDR1 MNHEY and CDR2 SMNVEV (reference sequence). CDR3 coding DNA: TGTGCCAGCAGTTTAGTGCTTGGGCACAATGAGCAGTTCTTC. It translates to CASSLVLGHNEQFF.

This clonotype showed up many times. V usage is TRBV20-1 and J usage is TRBJ2-3, with D unclear. CDR1 and CDR2 from the germline V gene are DFQATT and SNEGSKA (reference sequence). This CDR3 spans 13 amino acids. Trimming stripped 3 bases from V and 2 bases from J, with 9 bases between. The CDR3 coding sequence is TGCAGTGCTAGGGGCGGCTACACAGATACGCAGTATTTT. Translating it yields CSARGGYTDTQYF.